The 17 T cell receptor beta chains reported below all come from one sample, sequenced in a study of T cells in Graves' hyperthyroidism and ophthalmopathy (dated by TCRdb to about 2019). The library was generated by multiplex PCR. Sequencing was carried out with an Illumina HiSeq 2000. The TCR beta CDR3 regions were amplified from the RNA transcripts. A first-round RT-PCR of the TCR CDR3 used the HTBI primer set with the Qiagen OneStep RT-PCR kit. Starting from the raw public reads, TCRdb applied fastp trimming at Q25, assembled clones with MiXCR and retained in-frame beta chains. A single entry per CDR3 protein holds the most common genes and DNA from its merged rows. Recorded for this sample are hundreds of thousands of distinct CDR3 sequences; under 45% of them occurred a single time. The ten biggest clones cover about a third of the sample. The sample comprised blood. The origin of the receptors is a woman aged 40 to 49 with Graves' hyperthyroidism.

This clonotype has only a few counts. V gene TRBV28 combines with J gene TRBJ2-5; TRBD1 agrees at 8 bases. The CDR3 is made up of 14 amino acids. In germline, CDR1 is MDHEN, CDR2 SYDVKM. Losses at the gene ends were 4 bases for V and 4 bases for J; bases not matched to a gene: 5. The CDR3 sequence is CASSSTGGVETQYF. The CDR3 DNA follows: TGTGCCAGCAGTTCAACAGGGGGTGTAGAGACCCAGTACTTC.

This clonotype showed up just a few times. The rearrangement links TRBV2 to TRBJ1-1; D is unclear. Trimming shortened V by 2 bases and J by 1 base, and 11 bases separated the two germline ends. The CDR3 totals 15 residues. Germline-derived CDR1 and CDR2 are SNHLY and FYNNEI. The CDR3 here is CASSELGARNTEAFF. The CDR3 nucleotides read TGTGCCAGCAGTGAATTGGGAGCCAGGAACACTGAAGCTTTCTTT. Full variable domain (outside the CDR3, taken from reference TRBV2 and TRBJ1-1): EPEVTQTPSHQVTQMGQEVILRCVPISNHLYFYWYRQILGQKVEFLVSFYNNEISEKSEIFDDQFSVERPDGSNFTLKIRSTKLEDSAMYFCASSELGARNTEAFFGQGTRLTVV.

V and J are TRBV19 and TRBJ1-1, with 7 bases fitting TRBD1. V dropped 5 bases and J dropped 2; count of bases not matched to a gene: 11. The CDR3 is 16 amino acids. The germline CDR1 and CDR2 sequences are LNHDA and SQIVND (reference sequence). The CDR3 DNA sequence: TGTGCCAGTAGTCGCGGGACAGCAACTATTAACACTGAAGCTTTCTTT. This translates into CASSRGTATINTEAFF.

This clonotype was found many times. CDR3 loop: CASTTPNSYEQYF. The CDR3 nucleotides are TGTGCCAGTACCACTCCTAACTCCTACGAGCAGTACTTC. V gene TRBV19 combines with J gene TRBJ2-7; D remains ambiguous. The germline V gene has CDR1 LNHDA and CDR2 SQIVND (reference sequence). The length of the CDR3 is 13 residues. Trimming removed 7 bases from V and 0 bases from J, with 10 bases in between.

There are many counts of this clonotype. The V call is TRBV10-3, the J call TRBJ1-1, with TRBD1 as a possible D gene (5 bases). The germline V and J ends were trimmed by 7 bases and 0 bases, with 18 bases remaining between them. Germline loops: CDR1 ENHRY, CDR2 SYGVKD. CDR3 size: 16 residues. CDR3 nucleotides: TGTGCCATCAATGGGGGGGGGGAGGGGATGAACACTGAAGCTTTCTTT. Residues: CAINGGGEGMNTEAFF.

Notes on this clonotype: A much larger clonotype is one base distant, so this may be a read error. V is TRBV7-2 and J is TRBJ2-5; 14 positions agree with TRBD2. This CDR3 is 18 amino acids long. Trimming at V came to 5 bases and at J to 5 bases, leaving 13 bases not matched to a gene. The germline gives CDR1 SGHTA, CDR2 FQGNSA. This CDR3 is CASSPGTSGGSSLETQYF. For the CDR3, the DNA is TGTGCCAGCAGCCCCGGGACTAGCGGGGGAAGCTCCCTGGAGACCCAGTACTTC.

The table lists this clonotype with a few counts. The chain links TRBV6-5 to TRBJ1-2; tentative D call: TRBD1 (5 bases). Germline CDR1 MNHEY, CDR2 SVGAGI. This CDR3 region has 14 residues. V lost 4 bases to trimming and J lost 3 bases, with 12 bases between them. CDR3 bases: TGTGCCAGCAGTTTATCTGGGGCCCACTATGGCTACACCTTC. This translates into CASSLSGAHYGYTF.

This clonotype appeared a few times. One end of the junction fails to match germline, which may point to a read error. CDR3 region: CASSPLNSWGYGYTF. The CDR3 DNA sequence: TGTGCCAGCAGTCCTCTGAATTCCTGGGGCTATGGCTACACCTTC. J is TRBJ1-2 and V is TRBV24-1; D call uncertain. CDR3 length: 15 residues. Germline CDR1 KGHDR, CDR2 SFDVKD.

Regarding this clonotype: A junction boundary mismatches the germline segment, possibly from a read error. The rearrangement links TRBV9 to TRBJ1-3; 7 positions match TRBD1. Germline values: CDR1 SGDLS, CDR2 YYNGEE. This CDR3 contains 18 residues. This chain's CDR3 is CARSALGTAQSSGNTIYF. The CDR3 nucleotides read TGTGCCAGAAGCGCCTTAGGGACAGCCCAATCCTCTGGAAACACCATATATTTT. Supplemented by reference TRBV9 and TRBJ1-3, the full variable domain reads DSGVTQTPKHLITATGQRVTLRCSPRSGDLSVYWYQQSLDQGLQFLIQYYNGEERAKGNILERFSAQQFPDLHSELNLSSLELGDSALYFCARSALGTAQSSGNTIYFGEGSWLTVV.

This clonotype came up a few times. This chain links TRBV19 with TRBJ1-5; D is uncertain. The germline CDR1 and CDR2 sequences are LNHDA and SQIVND (reference sequence). Trimming cost V 4 bases and J 4 bases, with 11 bases left between them. The CDR3 contains 14 residues. Written as DNA, the CDR3 is TGTGCCAGTAGTAGGGATCTGGGTAATCAGCCCCAGCATTTT. It translates to CASSRDLGNQPQHF. Complete variable domain (other parts from reference TRBV19 and TRBJ1-5): DGGITQSPKYLFRKEGQNVTLSCEQNLNHDAMYWYRQDPGQGLRLIYYSQIVNDFQKGDIAEGYSVSREKKESFPLTVTSAQKNPTAFYLCASSRDLGNQPQHFGDGTRLSIL.

This rearrangement joins TRBV15 to TRBJ2-5; the match to TRBD1 covers 8 bases. Losses at the gene ends were 3 bases for V and 5 bases for J; bases not matched to a gene: 8. CDR1 is LNHNV and CDR2 is YYDKDF in the germline V gene (reference sequence). The CDR3 length is 15 residues. This chain's CDR3 is CATSSSETGEETQYF. CDR3 in DNA: TGTGCCACCAGCAGTTCCGAGACAGGGGAGGAGACCCAGTACTTC.

This clonotype was detected many times. The gene calls are TRBV29-1 and TRBJ1-4; D gene uncertain. Germline lookup yields CDR1 SQVTM and CDR2 ANQGSEA. Trimming pared 5 bases from V and 7 bases from J, leaving 11 bases between. The CDR3 is 12 residues long. The CDR3 bases are TGCAGCGTTAGAGGTGGTGGTGAAAAACTGTTTTTT. Protein sequence: CSVRGGGEKLFF.

This clonotype was found a few times. This sequence joins TRBV6-5 and TRBJ2-7, with 14 bases identical to TRBD2. CDR1 is MNHEY and CDR2 is SVGAGI in the germline V gene. J gave up 6 bases and V 6 bases, and 13 bases lay outside the gene matches. The CDR3 is 17 residues long. In DNA form, the CDR3 reads TGTGCCAGCAGCTCCGGGACTAGCGGGAGAAACGTCGCCGAGCAGTACTTC. Translation: CASSSGTSGRNVAEQYF.

The sample holds many counts of this clonotype. This chain links TRBV13 with TRBJ2-7, with 8 bases that match TRBD1. The CDR3 is 15 residues long. The germline V gene has CDR1 PRHDT and CDR2 FYEKMQ (reference sequence). V dropped 3 bases and J dropped 3; count of bases not matched to a gene: 7. CDR3 loop: CASSLGRTGNYEQYF. The CDR3, as DNA: TGTGCCAGCAGCTTGGGAAGGACAGGGAACTACGAGCAGTACTTC.

This clonotype was counted a few times. This chain links TRBV20-1 with TRBJ2-5, with no clear D. Germline V CDR1 and CDR2: DFQATT, SNEGSKA (reference sequence). The CDR3 is made up of 12 amino acids. Trimming left V 3 bases short and J 1 base short, with 6 bases between. CDR3 region: CSASSAQETQYF. CDR3 sequence (DNA): TGCAGTGCTAGCAGCGCCCAAGAGACCCAGTACTTC.

The chain joins TRBV12-3 or TRBV12-4 to TRBJ1-2; perhaps TRBD1 as D (5 bases). Trimming removed 5 bases from V and 0 bases from J, with 10 bases in between. The length of the CDR3 is 14 residues. CDR3 in DNA: TGTGCCAGCAGTCAAGGGGCGACTAACTATGGCTACACCTTC. Translating gives CASSQGATNYGYTF.

The chain combines TRBV28 with TRBJ2-2; a weak D match, TRBD2 (5 bases). The germline V gene has CDR1 MDHEN and CDR2 SYDVKM. V was shortened by 3 bases and J by 7 bases, with 12 bases between the two germline ends. The CDR3 runs 14 residues. The CDR3 DNA is TGTGCCAGCAGTTTCCGGGGTGGAGACGGGGAGCTGTTTTTT. It codes for CASSFRGGDGELFF.